This paragraph reports one TCR beta chain. The data were taken from a study of cytomegalovirus exposure and HLA in healthy donors. The PCR used 60 Vbeta and 13 Jbeta primers. Assay used: immunoSEQ multiplex PCR; TCRdb lists only in-frame clones, some missing. The sample lists approximately 160,000 clones; around 80% were seen once. The sequenced material came from PBMCs. This receptor was taken from a male donor in good health and CMV-seronegative.

CDR3 loop: CASSTGQYNEQFF. The CDR3 coding sequence is TGCGCCAGCAGCACCGGACAGTACAATGAGCAGTTCTTC. The V call is TRBV5-1, the J call TRBJ2-1, with D maybe TRBD1 (6 bases). V lost 4 bases to trimming and J lost 4 bases, with 9 bases between them. The CDR3 has 13 residues. Germline V gene data show CDR1 as SGHRS and CDR2 as YFSETQ.